Listed below are T cell receptor beta chains from one sample, sequenced in a study of T cells after yellow fever vaccination. TCRdb called the 5' RACE reads again in MiXCR, with one record for every CDR3 protein. The sample records under 150,000 distinct CDR3 sequences, roughly 8% being singletons. The sample here was CD4+ T cells sorted from PBMCs, taken 5 days after the yellow fever booster vaccination. These receptors were taken from a man under 40 who received the YFV17D yellow fever vaccine. The CDR3 runs from the conserved cysteine through the conserved F or W. The D gene is left open where the match is weak. Size tells how often a clone was seen (once, few, many) or the class of an expanded clone, and some rows leave it out.

clone_size	j_call	d_call	v_call	cdr3_nt	cdr3_aa
many	TRBJ1-1	NA	TRBV20-1	TGCAGTGCCCGAGGGACATTTAATGCTGAAGCTTTCTTT	CSARGTFNAEAFF
NA	TRBJ2-7	TRBD1	TRBV7-6	TGTGCCAGCAGCTTTGGGGGACAGGGACCCTACGAGCAGTACTTC	CASSFGGQGPYEQYF
many	TRBJ1-6	NA	TRBV20-1	TGCAGTGCTAGACTTGGACAGACCATTAATTCACCCCTCCACTTT	CSARLGQTINSPLHF
many	TRBJ2-7	TRBD1	TRBV9	TGTGCCAGCAGCGACCGGGACAGGGGCCACGAGCAGTACTTC	CASSDRDRGHEQYF
many	TRBJ2-5	NA	TRBV18	TGTGCCAGCAGCCCCCCCGGGGCGGGGGAGACCCAGTACTTC	CASSPPGAGETQYF
many	TRBJ2-7	NA	TRBV29-1	TGCAGCGCGTATCAACAAGGCGTCGAGCAGTACTTC	CSAYQQGVEQYF
NA	TRBJ2-2	NA	TRBV20-1	TGCAGTGCTATCGAGGCGGACACCGGGGAGCTGTTTTTT	CSAIEADTGELFF
many	TRBJ2-3	NA	TRBV5-5	TGTGCCAGCAGCAATATCGCAGATACGCAGTATTTT	CASSNIADTQYF
many	TRBJ2-2	TRBD2	TRBV9	TGTGCCAGCAGCAACCGGTTGGCCTTAGCGGGAGTGGAGCTGTTTTTT	CASSNRLALAGVELFF
many	TRBJ2-3	NA	TRBV7-3	TGTGCCAGCAGCTTAACACTAGGCTCAGATACGCAGTATTTT	CASSLTLGSDTQYF
many	TRBJ2-3	TRBD2	TRBV3-1	TGTGCCAGCAGCCACCCACTAGCGGGAGACCCAGATACGCAGTATTTT	CASSHPLAGDPDTQYF
many	TRBJ2-2	TRBD2	TRBV5-1	TGCGCCAGCAGCCTGGGGACTATTAAGTTCTCCGGGGAGCTGTTTTTT	CASSLGTIKFSGELFF
many	TRBJ2-7	NA	TRBV25-1	TGTGCCAGCAGCCCCAAGGCTGAGGGAAGCTCCTACGAGCAGTACTTC	CASSPKAEGSSYEQYF
many	TRBJ1-4	NA	TRBV7-9	TGTGCGGTCCACCGGGACGGGAGAAATGAAAAACTGTTTTTT	CAVHRDGRNEKLFF
few	TRBJ2-1	NA	TRBV20-1	TGCAGTGCTTCGGGAGATGAGCAGTTCTTC	CSASGDEQFF
many	TRBJ2-7	TRBD1	TRBV7-9	TGTGCCAGCAGCTCCCCTCGTGGGACAGGGGCTTACGAGCAGTACTTC	CASSSPRGTGAYEQYF
many	TRBJ1-5	TRBD1	TRBV6-2/TRBV6-3	TGTGCCAGCAGTTCCTATACAGGGGTCGATAGCAATCAGCCCCAGCATTTT	CASSSYTGVDSNQPQHF
NA	TRBJ1-2	TRBD1	TRBV7-9	TGTGCCAGCAGCTCGCCGGGACAGGAACCCTATGGCTACACCTTC	CASSSPGQEPYGYTF
many	TRBJ1-2	NA	TRBV20-1	TGCAGTGCTAATGTGGGGACTAACTATGGCTACACCTTC	CSANVGTNYGYTF
many	TRBJ2-1	NA	TRBV2	TGTGCCAGCAGGGTGGGTTCCCACAATGAGCAGTTCTTC	CASRVGSHNEQFF
few	TRBJ2-3	NA	TRBV7-3	TGTGCCAGCAGCTGGGGATCGAGAACAGGCGGCACAGATACGCAGTATTTT	CASSWGSRTGGTDTQYF
many	TRBJ1-1	NA	TRBV12-5	TGTGCTAGTGGTTTGGTAGGAAAGATTGAAGCTTTCTTT	CASGLVGKIEAFF
many	TRBJ2-3	NA	TRBV29-1	TGCAGCGTAGCACAGGGCGGCACAGATACGCAGTATTTT	CSVAQGGTDTQYF
many	TRBJ1-5	NA	TRBV12-3/TRBV12-4	TGTGCCAGCAGTCCCCACAATCAGCCCCAGCATTTT	CASSPHNQPQHF
many	TRBJ2-3	NA	TRBV5-1	TGCGCCAGCAGCTTGGCAGGGGCTTATACGCAGTATTTT	CASSLAGAYTQYF
many	TRBJ2-2	NA	TRBV11-2	TGTGCCAGCAGCTTAGAGGTGGTGGGAGCCGGGGAGCTGTTTTTT	CASSLEVVGAGELFF
many	TRBJ2-3	TRBD2	TRBV5-1	TGCGCCAGCAAGGCGGGAGTAAGCGGAGATACGCAGTATTTT	CASKAGVSGDTQYF
many	TRBJ2-3	TRBD2	TRBV5-1	TGCGCCAGCAGCGTCTGGCTAGCGGGACTCAAAGATACGCAGTATTTT	CASSVWLAGLKDTQYF
many	TRBJ1-5	TRBD1	TRBV12-3/TRBV12-4	TGTGCCAGCAGTCCAAGCGACAGGGGCAATCAGCCCCAGCATTTT	CASSPSDRGNQPQHF
many	TRBJ2-5	NA	TRBV5-1	TGCGCCAGCAGCTTACTTAGCGGTGCCCAAGAGACCCAGTACTTC	CASSLLSGAQETQYF
NA	TRBJ2-1	NA	TRBV5-5	TGTGCCAGCAGCTACAGGCTCCTCTGGGACAATGAGCAGTTCTTC	CASSYRLLWDNEQFF
many	TRBJ2-2	TRBD2	TRBV28	TGTGCCAGCACTTTGGTAGGACTAGCGGCCGGGGAGCTGTTTTTT	CASTLVGLAAGELFF
many	TRBJ2-1	NA	TRBV20-1	TGCAGTGCTAGTCCCGAAAACAGGGCCATTTCTTTTGAGCAGTTCTTC	CSASPENRAISFEQFF
many	TRBJ2-1	NA	TRBV7-2	TGTGCCAGCAGCTTCCGGCCGATGAATGAGCAGTTCTTC	CASSFRPMNEQFF
many	TRBJ2-1	TRBD2	TRBV27	TGTGCCAGCAGCGCGGGACTAGCGGGCCCTAAACTGATCTCCTACAATGAGCAGTTCTTC	CASSAGLAGPKLISYNEQFF
many	TRBJ2-5	TRBD2	TRBV7-2	TGTGCCAGCAGCTTAGTAGCGGGAGTAGGGGAGACCCAGTACTTC	CASSLVAGVGETQYF
many	TRBJ1-1	NA	TRBV18	TGTGCCAGCTCACTCCGGACGGAGAACACTGAAGCTTTCTTT	CASSLRTENTEAFF
NA	TRBJ2-2	TRBD2	TRBV7-8	TGTGCCAGCAGCCCTACCCGACTAGCGGCGAACACCGGGGAGCTGTTTTTT	CASSPTRLAANTGELFF
NA	TRBJ2-3	NA	TRBV29-1	TGCAGCGTTAAGGGGGTTGGCACAGATACGCAGTATTTT	CSVKGVGTDTQYF
few	TRBJ2-5	NA	TRBV30	TGTGCCTGGAGTGCACTGACCGGGACCCAGTACTTC	CAWSALTGTQYF
many	TRBJ2-7	TRBD2	TRBV25-1	TGTGCCAGCAGTAAGGGACTAGCGGGAGGGCTTGAGCAGTACTTC	CASSKGLAGGLEQYF
many	TRBJ2-6	NA	TRBV11-2	TGTGCCAGCAGCTTGGTGCTGAACTTCCCTGGGGCCAACGTCCTGACTTTC	CASSLVLNFPGANVLTF
many	TRBJ2-2	NA	TRBV7-6	TGTGCCAGCAGCTTAGGTGGAGGGACCAACACCGGGGAGCTGTTTTTT	CASSLGGGTNTGELFF
few	TRBJ2-5	NA	TRBV7-9	TGTGCCAGCACCCGAGATCCCTCCCAAGAGACCCAGTACTTC	CASTRDPSQETQYF
many	TRBJ2-1	NA	TRBV27	TGTGCCAGCAGTACCCTCCTCCTCACCTACAATGAGCAGTTCTTC	CASSTLLLTYNEQFF
many	TRBJ1-1	NA	TRBV7-2	TGTGCCAGCAGCTTAGGTGTCAGGGGCACTGAAGCTTTCTTT	CASSLGVRGTEAFF
many	TRBJ2-3	NA	TRBV12-3/TRBV12-4	TGTGCCAGCAGGCTGGACAGTTTAGGCACAGATACGCAGTATTTT	CASRLDSLGTDTQYF
NA	TRBJ2-5	TRBD2	TRBV5-4	TGTGCCAGCAGCTTGGGTCCAATAGCGGGGGAAGAGACCCAGTACTTC	CASSLGPIAGEETQYF
many	TRBJ2-3	TRBD2	TRBV6-2/TRBV6-3	TGTGCCAGCAGTTACCGAGGGGAGTGGCGGGAGGGCCGAGGAGATACGCAGTATTTT	CASSYRGEWREGRGDTQYF
many	TRBJ2-1	NA	TRBV4-3	TGCGCCAGCAGCCAAGATCGGGGGCTGAGCGAGCAGTTCTTC	CASSQDRGLSEQFF
many	TRBJ2-3	TRBD2	TRBV20-1	TGCAGTGCTAGAAGGGGGCTAGCGGGAGGAGGCACAGATACGCAGTATTTT	CSARRGLAGGGTDTQYF